A selection of T cell receptor beta chains follows, all from one sample in a study of T cell responses to AZD1222 COVID-19 vaccine. The table came from immunoSEQ multiplex PCR; TCRdb's copy has only in-frame clones and leaves some out. The sample consists of 90,000 to 120,000 clones, over 80% of them appearing once. The sample was peripheral blood, taken on day 0 of AZD1222 vaccination. These TCRs come from an adult in good health. CDR3s include the opening cysteine and the closing phenylalanine or tryptophan. D genes are given only for firm matches. Where a row states a size, it is once, few, many or the class of an expanded clone; other rows omit it.

16	NA	TRBV9	TRBJ1-2	NA	CASSVATSGASYGYTF	TGTGCCAGCAGCGTAGCTACAAGTGGGGCTTCCTATGGCTACACCTTC
15	NA	TRBV6-2/TRBV6-3	TRBJ2-7	TRBD2	CASSYSGLAFYEQYF	TGTGCCAGCAGTTACTCGGGACTAGCGTTCTACGAGCAGTACTTC
13	NA	TRBV18	TRBJ1-2	NA	CASSKGRDYGYTF	TGTGCCAGCTCAAAGGGGAGGGACTATGGCTACACCTTC
9	NA	TRBV7-9	TRBJ2-3	TRBD1	CASRSTGPF	TGTGCCAGCAGGTCGACAGGGCCTTTT
16	once	TRBV19	TRBJ1-5	NA	CASSSGIQGSNQPQHF	TGTGCCAGTAGTTCGGGGATACAGGGTAGCAATCAGCCCCAGCATTTT
16	NA	TRBV19	TRBJ2-6	NA	CASSIGAGSRANVLTF	TGTGCCAGTAGTATCGGGGCTGGCTCGAGGGCCAACGTCCTGACTTTC
16	NA	TRBV5-4	TRBJ1-2	NA	CASSLASHPSNYGYTF	TGTGCCAGCAGCCTGGCCTCCCATCCATCTAACTATGGCTACACCTTC
15	NA	TRBV6-4	TRBJ2-3	NA	CASSDGGSSTDTQYF	TGTGCCAGCAGTGACGGTGGTTCTAGCACAGATACGCAGTATTTT
15	NA	TRBV18	TRBJ1-4	TRBD1	CASSRDRASNEKLFF	TGTGCCAGCTCACGAGACAGGGCTTCTAATGAAAAACTGTTTTTT
15	NA	TRBV7-2	TRBJ1-1	NA	CASSLESGLNTKAFF	TGTGCCAGCAGCCTGGAATCGGGTCTGAACACTAAAGCTTTCTTT
15	NA	TRBV6-5	TRBJ2-7	NA	CASMNTVRGIYEQYF	TGTGCCAGCATGAACACAGTGAGAGGGATCTACGAGCAGTACTTC
15	NA	TRBV4-3	TRBJ2-3	NA	CASSQEATGTDTQYF	TGCGCCAGCAGCCAAGAGGCGACAGGCACAGATACGCAGTATTTT
13	NA	TRBV4-3	TRBJ1-6	NA	CASSQDLGTPLHF	TGCGCCAGCAGCCAAGATCTTGGCACACCCCTCCACTTT
14	NA	TRBV29-1	TRBJ2-1	TRBD2	CSLNVAGGVSEQFF	TGCAGCCTTAATGTAGCGGGAGGCGTCAGTGAGCAGTTCTTC
15	NA	TRBV19	TRBJ1-5	NA	CASSIVGSGNQPQHF	TGTGCCAGTAGTATAGTGGGAAGTGGCAATCAGCCCCAGCATTTT
17	once	TRBV4-3	TRBJ2-7	NA	CASSQGAPGLSSYEQYF	TGCGCCAGCAGCCAAGGGGCGCCGGGCCTTAGCTCCTACGAGCAGTACTTC
14	NA	TRBV4-2	TRBJ2-1	NA	CASSPLVPSNEQFF	TGTGCCAGCAGCCCTTTAGTCCCCAGTAATGAGCAGTTCTTC